A single sample is the source of the 21 T cell receptor beta chains below, sequenced in a study of control samples from healthy donors and cancer patients. Sequencing used immunoSEQ multiplex PCR; TCRdb keeps in-frame clones, though not all of them. The table includes about 92,000 clones, roughly four fifths detected once. Sequencing was done on a sample of blood. All receptors derive from a woman aged 55-69 years in good health.

V gene TRBV7-9 combines with J gene TRBJ2-2; 11 bases are shared with TRBD2. V lost 5 bases and J lost 4; bases outside the gene matches: 3. CDR1 and CDR2 (germline): SEHNR, FQNEAQ (reference sequence). CDR3 length: 15 amino acids. CDR3 DNA: TGTGCCAGCAGCCCGACTAGCGGGACCACCGGGGAGCTGTTTTTT. It translates to CASSPTSGTTGELFF.

V usage is TRBV3-1 (or the pseudogene TRBV3-2) and J usage is TRBJ2-5; D could derive from TRBD1 or TRBD2 (5 bases each). This CDR3 has 15 residues. With 1 base removed from V and 7 bases from J, the gap between germline ends came to 16 bases. Germline values: CDR1 LGHDT, CDR2 YNNKEL (reference sequence). CDR3 region: CASSQGGTTPGTQYF. CDR3 in DNA: TGTGCCAGCAGCCAAGGTGGGACCACCCCCGGGACCCAGTACTTC.

The V call is TRBV19, the J call TRBJ1-5; D gene ambiguous. The V gene's germline CDR1 is LNHDA and CDR2 SQIVND (reference sequence). This CDR3 contains 15 residues. V lost 6 bases to trimming and J lost 3 bases, with 15 bases between them. CDR3 protein: CASRYGGSLNQPQHF. CDR3 bases: TGTGCCAGTAGGTATGGCGGCAGCCTCAATCAGCCCCAGCATTTT.

The chain links TRBV2 to TRBJ2-1; 11 nucleotides line up with TRBD2. Trimming took 3 bases from V and 4 from J; bases not matched to a gene: 11. Looked up from germline, CDR1 is SNHLY and CDR2 is FYNNEI. The CDR3 covers 18 residues. CDR3 DNA sequence: TGTGCCAGCAGTGAGGGGCCTAGCGGGGGGCCGGGGTACAATGAGCAGTTCTTC. This gives the protein CASSEGPSGGPGYNEQFF. The complete variable domain, with remaining parts taken from reference TRBV2 and TRBJ2-1, reads EPEVTQTPSHQVTQMGQEVILRCVPISNHLYFYWYRQILGQKVEFLVSFYNNEISEKSEIFDDQFSVERPDGSNFTLKIRSTKLEDSAMYFCASSEGPSGGPGYNEQFFGPGTRLTVL.

The chain employs TRBV24-1 and TRBJ2-7, with 9 bases matching TRBD2. Looked up from germline, CDR1 is KGHDR and CDR2 is SFDVKD. The junction had 4 bases not matched to a gene; V was cut back by 6 bases and J by 2 bases. The CDR3 covers 14 residues. CDR3: CATSPSGIPYEQYF. As DNA, the CDR3 is TGTGCCACCAGTCCTAGCGGGATACCCTACGAGCAGTACTTC.

This sequence joins TRBV24-1 and TRBJ1-5; TRBD1 agrees at 9 bases. The CDR3 consists of 15 residues. Germline trimming cut 9 bases from V and 0 bases from J; bases unmatched to any gene: 5. CDR1 and CDR2 (germline): KGHDR, SFDVKD. The CDR3 sequence is CATSGQGSSNQPQHF. The CDR3 coding sequence is TGTGCCACCTCTGGACAGGGGTCTAGCAATCAGCCCCAGCATTTT.

V gene TRBV7-9 combines with J gene TRBJ1-6, with a weak D call TRBD1 (5 bases). Germline V CDR1 and CDR2: SEHNR, FQNEAQ (reference sequence). V lost 1 base and J 7 bases, leaving 14 bases between the germline ends. CDR3 length: 16 residues. The CDR3 nucleotides are TGTGCCAGCAGCTTAGATCCGGGACGGAGAAATTCACCCCTCCACTTT. It encodes CASSLDPGRRNSPLHF.

The table lists this clone with a few counts. CDR3 protein: CASSKGGGTAPSGGYNEQFF. CDR3 in DNA: TGTGCCAGCAGCAAAGGGGGGGGGACAGCCCCTAGCGGGGGTTACAATGAGCAGTTCTTC. J is TRBJ2-1 and V is TRBV21-1; the D segment call TRBD2 is taken from the table without a DNA check. TRBV21-1 represents a pseudogene. This CDR3 contains 20 residues.

This rearrangement joins TRBV27 to TRBJ2-1; 9 bases fit TRBD2. The CDR3 contains 16 residues. After removal of 3 bases from V and 5 bases from J, the junction contained 8 bases not matched to a gene. CDR1 MNHEY and CDR2 SMNVEV come from the germline V gene (reference sequence). The CDR3 sequence is CASSLSGGPKNNEQFF. As DNA, the CDR3 is TGTGCCAGCAGTTTGAGCGGGGGGCCTAAGAACAATGAGCAGTTCTTC.

A few counts support this clone. This chain connects TRBV10-3 to TRBJ2-1, with 9 positions matching TRBD1. J lost 9 bases, V lost 8 bases, and 5 bases had no gene match. Germline CDR1 reads ENHRY; CDR2 reads SYGVKD. There are 12 residues in the CDR3. The CDR3 sequence is CAIGQGFFEQFF. CDR3 nucleotide sequence: TGTGCCATCGGACAGGGGTTTTTTGAGCAGTTCTTC.

The J gene is TRBJ2-2, the V gene TRBV3-1 (or the pseudogene TRBV3-2); 8 bases line up with TRBD2. Germline CDR1 is LGHDT and CDR2 is YNNKEL (reference sequence). The CDR3 has 15 amino acids. The ends lost 4 bases at V and 7 bases at J; junction bases unmatched: 8. The CDR3 DNA sequence: TGTGCCAGCAGCCTAACGGCGGGAGGTTACGGGGAGCTGTTTTTT. This sequence encodes CASSLTAGGYGELFF.

The chain combines TRBV7-2 with TRBJ2-7; possible D gene TRBD2, 5 bases. V lost 1 base to trimming and J lost 1 base, with 11 bases between them. The CDR3 has 15 residues. Germline CDR1 reads SGHTA; CDR2 reads FQGNSA. The CDR3 region is CASSLGTSESYEQYF. The CDR3 DNA follows: TGTGCCAGCAGCTTAGGCACTAGTGAGTCCTACGAGCAGTACTTC. Full variable domain (remainder filled in from reference TRBV7-2 and TRBJ2-7): GAGVSQSPSNKVTEKGKDVELRCDPISGHTALYWYRQSLGQGLEFLIYFQGNSAPDKSGLPSDRFSAERTGGSVSTLTIQRTQQEDSAVYLCASSLGTSESYEQYFGPGTRLTVT.

The chain employs TRBV7-2 and TRBJ2-5; TRBD2 agrees at 7 bases. The CDR3 is 17 amino acids. Looked up from germline, CDR1 is SGHTA and CDR2 is FQGNSA. V lost 4 bases to trimming and J lost 5 bases; unmatched junction nucleotides: 16. The DNA of the CDR3 is TGTGCCAGCAGCTCAGGACTCCTCGGGGGGTCGGTGGAGACCCAGTACTTC. Encoded protein: CASSSGLLGGSVETQYF.

This chain links TRBV10-3 with TRBJ2-7, with 9 bases lining up with TRBD1. CDR1 and CDR2 from the germline V gene are ENHRY and SYGVKD. The CDR3 sequence is 15 residues long. Trimming cost V 5 bases and J 0 bases; bases outside gene matches: 5. CDR3 in amino acids: CAISSQDRGSYEQYF. The CDR3 DNA sequence: TGTGCCATCAGTTCTCAGGACAGGGGCTCCTACGAGCAGTACTTC.

This clone was recorded once. V usage is TRBV6-6 and J usage is TRBJ2-1, with TRBD2 identical over 14 bases. Germline CDR1 and CDR2: MNHNY and SVGAGI (reference sequence). With 5 bases clipped from V and 2 bases from J, the junction kept 2 bases outside the gene matches. The CDR3 contains 16 residues. This CDR3 reads CASSRTSGGPYNEQFF. The DNA for the CDR3 is TGTGCCAGCAGTCGGACTAGCGGGGGGCCCTACAATGAGCAGTTCTTC.

The chain uses TRBV19 and TRBJ1-1, with TRBD1 identical over 7 bases. The CDR3 loop spans 16 amino acids. Looked up from germline, CDR1 is LNHDA and CDR2 is SQIVND (reference sequence). J was trimmed by 0 bases and V by 1 base; bases with no gene match: 5. The CDR3 DNA reads as TGTGCCAGTAGTATAGCCCCCGGGACAGTGAACACTGAAGCTTTCTTT. As protein: CASSIAPGTVNTEAFF.

The chain joins TRBV24-1 to TRBJ2-5; D unclear. Per germline, CDR1 KGHDR and CDR2 SFDVKD. The germline V and J ends were trimmed by 3 bases and 0 bases, with 10 bases remaining between them. The CDR3 length is 15 residues. The DNA for the CDR3 is TGTGCCACCAGTGATGGACCGTCGAACCAAGAGACCCAGTACTTC. This codes for CATSDGPSNQETQYF.

This clone was observed a handful of times. J is TRBJ1-1 and V is TRBV11-2; 8 nucleotides match TRBD1. CDR3 length: 16 residues. With 5 bases clipped from V and 2 bases from J, the junction kept 10 bases outside the gene matches. CDR1 is SGHAT and CDR2 is FQNNGV in the germline V gene. For the CDR3, the DNA is TGTGCCAGCAGCCTGGACAGGGACGGCTATAACACTGAAGCTTTCTTT. This translates into CASSLDRDGYNTEAFF. The full variable domain, in which reference TRBV11-2 and TRBJ1-1 provide the parts outside the CDR3, is EAGVAQSPRYKIIEKRQSVAFWCNPISGHATLYWYQQILGQGPKLLIQFQNNGVVDDSQLPKDRFSAERLKGVDSTLKIQPAKLEDSAVYLCASSLDRDGYNTEAFFGQGTRLTVV.

This chain joins TRBV19 and TRBJ1-3; 9 bases agree with TRBD1. Germline trimming cut 6 bases from V and 5 bases from J; bases unmatched to any gene: 5. Germline V gene data show CDR1 as LNHDA and CDR2 as SQIVND (reference sequence). The CDR3 runs 14 residues. The CDR3 spells CASSRTGGRNTIYF. CDR3 DNA sequence: TGTGCCAGTAGCCGAACAGGGGGCAGAAACACCATATATTTT.

This clone was observed once. The chain has TRBV3-1 (or the pseudogene TRBV3-2) and TRBJ1-3, with D maybe TRBD1 (6 bases). The CDR3 spans 17 residues. V dropped 6 bases and J dropped 1 base, with 19 bases sitting between them. The germline CDR1 and CDR2 sequences are LGHDT and YNNKEL (reference sequence). The CDR3 reads CASSSGEQGFSGNTIYF. The CDR3 region has the DNA TGTGCCAGCAGTTCAGGGGAACAGGGTTTTTCTGGAAACACCATATATTTT.

The V gene is TRBV6-2 or TRBV6-3, the J gene TRBJ1-1, with D perhaps TRBD1 (6 bases). The CDR3 is 14 residues long. The V end lost 2 bases, the J end lost 4 bases, and 11 bases lay between the germline ends. The germline CDR1 and CDR2 sequences are MNHEY and SVGEGT. This CDR3 is CASSYEGESTEAFF. DNA of the CDR3: TGTGCCAGCAGTTACGAGGGGGAGAGCACTGAAGCTTTCTTT.